There are a few counts of the clone carrying this T cell receptor beta chain. Per germline, CDR1 MNHEY and CDR2 SVGEGT. V dropped 6 bases and J dropped 9 bases, with 15 bases sitting between them. CDR3 length equals 13 residues. Participants' own reports of clinical history determined their cohort assignment. The data were taken from a study of blood T cell repertoires in COVID-19. Looking at the study overall: T cells, B-cell-depleted T cells, or PBMCs supplied cDNA or gDNA.

In the study's own analysis: Quantification of nucleated cells was approximated via reference gene primer amplification. Produced via immunoSEQ multiplex PCR; TCRdb's table is partial and in-frame only. The DNA gave D and trimming, while V, J and clone size come from that table. The sample includes approximately 220,000 clones, 80% of them seen just once. V and J are TRBV6-2 or TRBV6-3 and TRBJ2-1; D call uncertain. This receptor was identified in a woman aged 40 to 50 with acute COVID-19. Sequenced material: PBMCs or T cells enriched from blood (not recorded which). CDR3 amino acids: CASSKDWIGEQFF. CDR3 bases: TGTGCCAGCAGCAAAGACTGGATCGGTGAGCAGTTCTTC.